This T cell receptor beta chain stems from a study of shared clonotypes between healthy human individuals. Germline CDR1 LNHDA, CDR2 SQIVND (reference sequence). The CDR3 sequence is 15 residues long. The V and J ends lost 10 bases and 4 bases respectively, with 22 bases between them. Among the donors, all were Caucasian adults who lived in Nashville, Tennessee. CD4+ cell separation produced CD45RA+ naive and CD45RA-negative memory subsets. Replicate PCRs from sorted subsets contained 200 ng DNA, which is around 29,000 T cell genomes. Assay used: immunoSEQ multiplex PCR; TCRdb lists only in-frame clones, some missing. The repertoire holds approximately 340,000 clones, with approximately 74% as singletons.

The receptor comes from a man aged 25 to 45 in good health. V and J are TRBV19 and TRBJ1-1; D is uncertain. Material for sequencing was memory CD4+ T cells sorted from blood. Subset indicated: CD45RA-negative fraction. The CDR3 bases are TGTGCCACCTCGACGGTCCGGGCCCCAGGCACTGAAGCTTTCTTT. It is translated as CATSTVRAPGTEAFF.